The 29 T cell receptor beta chains given below trace back to one sample, sequenced in a study of blood T cell repertoires in COVID-19. Some clones are missing from TCRdb's copy, which holds only in-frame ones; the method was immunoSEQ multiplex PCR. The sample holds about 75,000 clones; around nine tenths are singletons and the top ten take 15% to 20%. What was sequenced was peripheral blood. These TCRs come from a human donor in a cohort sampled during active COVID-19.

This chain connects TRBV3-1 (or the pseudogene TRBV3-2) to TRBJ1-1; no clear D. Per germline, CDR1 LGHDT and CDR2 YNNKEL (reference sequence). The CDR3 is 14 residues long. Trimming removed 4 bases at V and 1 base at J, with 10 bases between. The CDR3 spells CASSPSAGNTEAFF. The CDR3 DNA reads TGTGCCAGCAGCCCTTCGGCGGGGAACACTGAAGCTTTCTTT.

This CDR3 is CASSLGLAGNTGELFF. As DNA, the CDR3 is TGCGCCAGCAGCCTCGGACTAGCGGGAAACACCGGGGAGCTGTTTTTT. The genes are TRBV4-1 and TRBJ2-2; 12 nucleotides align to TRBD2. This CDR3 is built from 16 residues. Germline V gene lookup returns CDR1 MGHRA and CDR2 YSYEKL. V lost 4 bases to trimming and J lost 2 bases; unmatched junction nucleotides: 2.

The chain joins TRBV6-5 to TRBJ1-2; 10 nucleotides align to TRBD1. CDR1 is MNHEY and CDR2 is SVGAGI in the germline V gene. Trimming cost V 4 bases and J 9 bases; bases outside gene matches: 11. The CDR3 totals 15 residues. CDR3 nucleotide sequence: TGTGCCAGCAGTTGGTCGACAGGGGGCGTTAAGAGCTACACCTTC. Residues: CASSWSTGGVKSYTF.

The chain carries TRBV9 and TRBJ1-1; tentatively, D is TRBD1 (5 bases). Germline V CDR1 and CDR2: SGDLS, YYNGEE. Trimming shortened V by 0 bases and J by 4 bases, and 16 bases separated the two germline ends. The CDR3 runs to 16 residues. CDR3 nucleotide sequence: TGTGCCAGCAGCGTAGCGGCGGGGCAGGTGGGCACTGAAGCTTTCTTT. This sequence encodes CASSVAAGQVGTEAFF. Filled out from reference TRBV9 and TRBJ1-1, the complete variable domain reads DSGVTQTPKHLITATGQRVTLRCSPRSGDLSVYWYQQSLDQGLQFLIQYYNGEERAKGNILERFSAQQFPDLHSELNLSSLELGDSALYFCASSVAAGQVGTEAFFGQGTRLTVV.

The chain carries TRBV30 and TRBJ1-4, with 9 bases identical to TRBD1. The V gene end was trimmed by 2 bases and the J gene end by 8 bases; junction bases not matched to a gene: 6. The CDR3 is 14 amino acids. CDR1 and CDR2 (germline): GTSNPN, SVGIG (reference sequence). This chain's CDR3 is CAWSRDREREKLFF. DNA of the CDR3: TGTGCCTGGAGTCGGGACAGGGAGCGCGAAAAACTGTTTTTT.

This chain uses TRBV28 with TRBJ1-2, with unresolved D. CDR3 length equals 12 residues. V gave up 5 bases and J gave up 4 bases, with 8 bases separating them. Germline-derived CDR1 and CDR2 are MDHEN and SYDVKM. The CDR3 nucleotides read TGTGCCAGCAGTCCGGCGGGCTATGGCTACACCTTC. Protein sequence: CASSPAGYGYTF.

The chain links TRBV5-6 to TRBJ1-3; D gene uncertain. CDR3 length: 13 amino acids. V gave up 2 bases and J gave up 8 bases, with 11 bases separating them. Germline V CDR1 and CDR2: SGHDT, YYEEEE. CDR3 nucleotide sequence: TGTGCCAGCAGCTTACGGGATGCATACACCATATATTTT. It yields the protein CASSLRDAYTIYF.

This clone was observed at least ten times. The V and J genes are TRBV20-1 and TRBJ2-1; D unresolved. Trimming took 5 bases from V and 10 from J, leaving 6 bases between them. CDR3 size: 9 residues. The germline V gene encodes CDR1 DFQATT and CDR2 SNEGSKA (reference sequence). The CDR3 nucleotides read TGCAGTGCTGGAGTAGAGCAGTTCTTC. Its translation is CSAGVEQFF.

The rearrangement links TRBV5-1 to TRBJ1-5; TRBD1 aligns across 7 bases. The germline gives CDR1 SGHRS, CDR2 YFSETQ. The CDR3 is made up of 14 amino acids. V was clipped by 2 bases and J by 4 bases; unmatched bases: 3. The CDR3 reads CASSLMTGNQPQHF. The CDR3, as DNA: TGCGCCAGCAGCTTAATGACAGGGAATCAGCCCCAGCATTTT.

This chain joins TRBV5-1 and TRBJ2-3; no clear D gene. The V gene lost 4 bases and the J gene lost 7 bases, with 10 bases spanning the gap. The germline V gene encodes CDR1 SGHRS and CDR2 YFSETQ. The CDR3 loop spans 12 amino acids. The DNA for the CDR3 is TGCGCCAGCAGCGCAGACACCTATACGCAGTATTTT. Translating gives CASSADTYTQYF. Supplemented by reference TRBV5-1 and TRBJ2-3, the full variable domain reads KAGVTQTPRYLIKTRGQQVTLSCSPISGHRSVSWYQQTPGQGLQFLFEYFSETQRNKGNFPGRFSGRQFSNSRSEMNVSTLELGDSALYLCASSADTYTQYFGPGTRLTVL.

This clone was detected once. This rearrangement joins TRBV6-1 to TRBJ2-7; TRBD1 agrees at 10 bases. Germline V CDR1 and CDR2: MNHNS, SASEGT. There are 17 residues in the CDR3. The V gene end was trimmed by 2 bases and the J gene end by 3 bases; junction bases not matched to a gene: 10. CDR3 sequence: CASSEHHRGTGVYEQYF. The DNA for the CDR3 is TGTGCCAGCAGTGAACACCATAGGGGGACAGGGGTCTACGAGCAGTACTTC.

The rearrangement joins TRBV9 to TRBJ1-5; D gene unclear. This CDR3 is built from 16 residues. CDR1 and CDR2 from the germline V gene are SGDLS and YYNGEE. V was clipped by 1 base and J by 2 bases, with 13 bases between them. CDR3 in amino acids: CASSVYYRLGNQPQHF. The CDR3 DNA follows: TGTGCCAGCAGCGTATACTACCGCCTGGGCAATCAGCCCCAGCATTTT.

The chain has TRBV20-1 and TRBJ2-5; no reliable D call. CDR1 DFQATT and CDR2 SNEGSKA come from the germline V gene (reference sequence). Trimming took off 8 bases at V and 12 bases at J, with 10 bases between the two ends. The CDR3 consists of 8 residues. CDR3 protein: CSQPDKYF. As DNA, the CDR3 is TGCAGTCAACCCGACAAGTACTTC.

This clone was seen a handful of times. The chain carries TRBV19 and TRBJ2-1, with 14 nucleotides matching TRBD2. V was pared by 9 bases and J by 0 bases, with 7 bases of the junction left unmatched. Looked up from germline, CDR1 is LNHDA and CDR2 is SQIVND (reference sequence). This CDR3 is built from 17 residues. The CDR3 here is CASKGLAGGSSYNEQFF. The CDR3, as DNA: TGTGCCAGCAAAGGACTAGCGGGAGGCAGCTCCTACAATGAGCAGTTCTTC.

The chain uses TRBV7-2 and TRBJ2-7; D is ambiguous. Trimming removed 1 base at V and 3 bases at J, with 13 bases between. This CDR3 has 15 residues. Germline CDR1 SGHTA, CDR2 FQGNSA. The CDR3 is CASSLGFGALYEQYF. CDR3 DNA sequence: TGTGCCAGCAGCTTAGGCTTCGGTGCGCTCTACGAGCAGTACTTC.

The gene calls are TRBV29-1 and TRBJ1-2; 8 bases align to TRBD1. CDR1 SQVTM and CDR2 ANQGSEA come from the germline V gene. This CDR3 has 14 residues. V shed 5 bases, J shed 4 bases, and the junction held 9 bases outside the gene matches. This chain's CDR3 is CSVTGTGGAYGYTF. The CDR3 DNA reads as TGCAGCGTTACCGGGACAGGAGGAGCCTATGGCTACACCTTC.

The CDR3 here is CASSPQLAAERGSYNEQFF. The DNA for the CDR3 is TGTGCCAGCAGTCCGCAACTAGCGGCGGAGAGAGGGTCCTACAATGAGCAGTTCTTC. The V and J genes are TRBV3-1 (or the pseudogene TRBV3-2) and TRBJ2-1; 8 bases map to TRBD2. The CDR3 loop spans 19 amino acids. The J segment lost 1 base and the V segment lost 6 bases, leaving 17 bases of the junction unmatched. CDR1 is LGHDT and CDR2 is YNNKEL in the germline V gene (reference sequence).

This chain links TRBV2 with TRBJ2-3; perhaps TRBD1 as D (5 bases). The germline CDR1 and CDR2 sequences are SNHLY and FYNNEI. This CDR3 is 13 amino acids long. V was clipped by 10 bases and J by 0 bases, with 11 bases between them. This CDR3 is CATAQESTDTQYF. CDR3 bases: TGTGCCACCGCACAGGAAAGCACAGATACGCAGTATTTT.

This clone was observed once. The chain combines TRBV10-2 with TRBJ2-1, with TRBD2 as a possible D gene (7 bases). CDR1 is WSHSY, CDR2 SAAADI, per germline. There are 16 residues in the CDR3. The V gene lost 2 bases and the J gene lost 8 bases, with 19 bases spanning the gap. The CDR3 DNA sequence: TGCGCCAGCAGTGAGAAGGGGGGGGCCGCGGTATATGAGCAGTTCTTC. Translation gives CASSEKGGAAVYEQFF.

This chain joins TRBV12-3 or TRBV12-4 and TRBJ1-2, with no clear D. V was clipped by 6 bases and J by 2 bases, with 7 bases between them. The CDR3 consists of 12 residues. Written as DNA, the CDR3 is TGTGCCAGCAGCCTGGAGAACTATGGCTACACCTTC. It specifies CASSLENYGYTF.

With regard to this clone: A junction end diverges from the germline sequence, so it may reflect a read error. The V call is TRBV12-5, the J call TRBJ1-4, with a tentative D call TRBD1 (5 bases). Germline loops: CDR1 LGHNT, CDR2 FRNRAP. CDR3 length: 14 amino acids. CDR3 region: CASGRDSTIEKLFF. The CDR3 coding sequence is TGTGCTAGTGGCAGAGACAGCACTATTGAAAAACTGTTTTTT.

The chain recombines TRBV3-1 (or the pseudogene TRBV3-2) with TRBJ1-1; the D is unclear. This CDR3 comprises 14 residues. CDR1 is LGHDT, CDR2 YNNKEL, per germline (reference sequence). V shed 3 bases and J shed 0 bases, with 8 bases lying between them. CDR3 sequence: CASSQANMNTEAFF. The CDR3 coding sequence is TGTGCCAGCAGCCAGGCAAACATGAACACTGAAGCTTTCTTT.

The V gene is TRBV2, the J gene TRBJ1-5, with D unclear. Germline V gene lookup returns CDR1 SNHLY and CDR2 FYNNEI. The length of the CDR3 is 12 residues. Deletions cut 6 bases from V and 6 bases from J, with 9 bases between. Here the CDR3 reads CASSGVGQPQHF. CDR3 in DNA: TGTGCCAGCAGCGGGGTGGGTCAGCCCCAGCATTTT.

The CDR3 DNA follows: TGTGCCAGCAGTGAATTGGCAGGCCGACCCTCCTACGAGCAGTACTTC. This codes for CASSELAGRPSYEQYF. The rearrangement links TRBV6-1 to TRBJ2-7, with D uncertain. The germline CDR1 and CDR2 sequences are MNHNS and SASEGT. V dropped 2 bases and J dropped 0 bases, with 14 bases sitting between them. The CDR3 is 16 amino acids.

V usage is TRBV7-2 and J usage is TRBJ2-7; the D gene is possibly TRBD1 (5 bases). The CDR3 contains 14 residues. V shed 5 bases and J shed 0 bases, with 11 bases lying between them. Per germline, CDR1 SGHTA and CDR2 FQGNSA. The CDR3 DNA reads TGTGCCAGCAGCACAGACAGTAGCTCCTACGAGCAGTACTTC. Encoded protein: CASSTDSSSYEQYF.

This clone has just one count. This rearrangement joins TRBV6-5 to TRBJ2-5, with 8 bases fitting TRBD2. Germline V gene sequence: CDR1 MNHEY, CDR2 SVGAGI. V trimming: 5 bases; J trimming: 5 bases; junction bases outside the gene matches: 7. The CDR3 has 14 amino acids. The CDR3 nucleotides read TGTGCCAGCAGTCCACGGGGGGGCCGGGAGACCCAGTACTTC. Protein: CASSPRGGRETQYF.

This clone was seen a handful of times. The chain uses TRBV6-5 and TRBJ2-7; D possibly corresponds to TRBD2 (6 bases). V gave up 9 bases and J gave up 2 bases, with 14 bases separating them. The length of the CDR3 is 13 residues. Germline CDR1 reads MNHEY; CDR2 reads SVGAGI. The CDR3 spells CASVSGRTYEQYF. The CDR3 region has the DNA TGTGCCAGTGTTAGCGGTCGAACCTACGAGCAGTACTTC.

The chain joins TRBV14 to TRBJ1-4; D unresolved. There are 12 residues in the CDR3. Germline V lookup: CDR1 SGHDN, CDR2 FVKESK. The V end lost 4 bases, the J end lost 8 bases, and 8 bases lay between the germline ends. CDR3 nucleotides: TGTGCCAGCAGCCTTGGTCGGGAAAAACTGTTTTTT. Encoded protein: CASSLGREKLFF.

The chain has TRBV18 and TRBJ2-3, with 9 nucleotides matching TRBD2. After removal of 6 bases from V and 5 bases from J, the junction contained 6 bases not matched to a gene. Germline-derived CDR1 and CDR2 are KGHSH and LQKENI. The CDR3 consists of 14 residues. This CDR3 is CASSKGLAIDTQYF. CDR3 DNA: TGTGCCAGCTCGAAAGGACTAGCGATAGATACGCAGTATTTT. The whole variable domain, remainder taken from reference TRBV18 and TRBJ2-3, is NAGVMQNPRHLVRRRGQEARLRCSPMKGHSHVYWYRQLPEEGLKFMVYLQKENIIDESGMPKERFSAEFPKEGPSILRIQQVVRGDSAAYFCASSKGLAIDTQYFGPGTRLTVL.